What follows describes a single T cell receptor (beta chain). This CDR3 has 12 residues. In germline, CDR1 is SNHLY, CDR2 FYNNEI. Between the trimmed V and J ends, which lost 3 bases and 2 bases, there was a span of 5 bases. TCRdb's copy holds only in-frame clones and misses some; the assay was immunoSEQ multiplex PCR. The sample lists a few hundred thousand clones, approximately 93% occurring once. This specimen comes from a study of T cell responses to AZD1222 COVID-19 vaccine. The receptor's source is an adult in good health. Sample: peripheral blood, taken on day 0 of AZD1222 vaccination. The V call is TRBV2, the J call TRBJ2-7; D gene uncertain. In nucleotides, the CDR3 is TGTGCCAGCAGTGACTCGCCCTACGAGCAGTACTTC. Protein product: CASSDSPYEQYF.